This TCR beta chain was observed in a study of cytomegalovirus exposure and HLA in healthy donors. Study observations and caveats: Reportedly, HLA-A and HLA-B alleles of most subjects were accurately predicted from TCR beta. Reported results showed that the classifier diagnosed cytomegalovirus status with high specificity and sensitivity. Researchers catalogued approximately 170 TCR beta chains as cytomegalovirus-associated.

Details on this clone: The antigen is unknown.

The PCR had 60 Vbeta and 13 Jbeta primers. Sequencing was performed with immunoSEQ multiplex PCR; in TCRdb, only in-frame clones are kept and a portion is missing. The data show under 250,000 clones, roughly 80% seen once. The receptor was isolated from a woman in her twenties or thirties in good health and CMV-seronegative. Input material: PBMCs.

CDR3 sequence reads: CASRRAGTVYGYTF. The DNA for the CDR3 is TGTGCCAGCAGGCGGGCAGGAACCGTCTATGGCTACACCTTC. The chain uses TRBV27 and TRBJ1-2; no firm D call. Trimming pared 6 bases from V and 4 bases from J, leaving 15 bases between. This CDR3 has 14 amino acids. CDR1 MNHEY and CDR2 SMNVEV come from the germline V gene (reference sequence).